This T cell receptor beta chain appears in the sequencing data of a study of T cells in localized non-small cell lung cancer (dated by TCRdb to about 2020). About the full investigation: Comparing tumors with uninvolved tumor-adjacent lungs, the study looked at the T cell repertoires of around 250 patients with early-stage NSCLC. The cohort was made up of approximately 250 treatment-naive NSCLC patients whose localized lung tumors had been resected. Of the NSCLC patients, approximately 130 were male and some 97 were female, and the mean age was about 69 years.

TCR beta CDR3 regions were sequenced from DNA using the immunoSEQ Assay. In the paper's pipeline: To compute T cell density, TCR beta template counts were normalized to usable DNA, which was estimated by amplifying housekeeping genes. The preseqR package was used to estimate richness by extrapolating to 400,000 templates for PBMC samples and to 120,000 templates for tissue samples. Clonality was taken to be one minus Pielou's evenness. To identify tissue-enriched TCRs, differential abundance testing was run on productive amino-acid clonotypes with a minimum total count of 5 and an alpha of 0.1. Repertoire overlap between compartments was quantified with the Jaccard Index and Morisita Overlap Index. GLIPH grouped TCR beta CDR3s together with public tetramer-defined viral CDR3s, and a viral motif had to include at least three viral sequences and show V-gene enrichment. What TCRdb holds here is the immuneACCESS table cut down to in-frame rearrangements. Part of the clones is not present; checked against another copy, under half of the missing clones reflect an unresolved V gene, and the others are unexplained. The V and J calls and clone size are taken from that table; D and trimming were inferred from the DNA. For this sample there are more than 250 clones; more than 15% appear just once. The top ten hold approximately 23% of the sample.

Results the study describes overall, beyond this receptor: Uninvolved tumor-adjacent lung showed the highest T cell clonality, higher than tumor, which suggests more focused antigenic responses in the uninvolved tumor-adjacent lung. Because multi-region sequencing of the tumors was not done, intratumor heterogeneity could not be ruled out. Because of the exploratory design, TCR variables were selected using unadjusted p-values without false-discovery rate correction. Longer overall survival was associated with higher T cell density in blood, whereas shorter survival was associated with higher clonality in adjacent lung. A median of 57 of the top 100 tumor clones turned up in the paired uninvolved adjacent lung, and approximately 30 of those clones also ranked among the top 100 of that same adjacent lung.

V is pared back by 8 bases and J by 6 bases, with 19 bases lying between the germline termini. The germline V gene sets CDR1 to WSHSY and CDR2 to SAAADI. The CDR3 starts with the cysteine, ends with the phenylalanine, and has 14 residues. Only the CDR3 region is kept as DNA, spanning 42 bases read in frame from base 1. At diagnosis, tumor, uninvolved tumor-adjacent lung and peripheral blood were collected and then preserved as a mix of FFPE and fresh-frozen material. Concerning this clone itself: Its antigen is still unknown. No much larger clonotype is one base removed from it; base qualities were not supplied.

Material: lung tumor tissue, obtained before any cancer treatment. This sequence uses TRBV10-2 and TRBJ1-2, with no reliable assignment of the D segment. This clonotype was obtained from an older male donor with stage I lung adenocarcinoma. This receptor carries the CDR3 CASGASALPNGYTF. The DNA reads TGCGCCAGCGGAGCTTCAGCTTTGCCAAATGGCTACACCTTC.